Listed below are T cell receptor beta chains from one sample, sequenced in a study of radiation and T cells in renal cell carcinoma. Produced via immunoSEQ multiplex PCR; TCRdb's table is partial and in-frame only. The sample lists about 170,000 clones, about 85% occurring once. The material was blood, obtained from a patient whose treatment included radiotherapy and nephrectomy. These receptors originate from a woman aged 50 to 60 with renal cell carcinoma. Both conserved end residues are part of each CDR3. D genes are given only for firm matches. Clone sizes are given selectively: once, few, many, or a class where the clone is expanded.

D gene: -; V gene: TRBV19; clone size: -; J gene: TRBJ2-1; CDR3 DNA: TGTGCCAGTAGTATAACCTTGGGGACGAGAGTTAATGAGCAGTTCTTC; CDR3 protein: CASSITLGTRVNEQFF
D gene: TRBD1; V gene: TRBV6-5; clone size: -; J gene: TRBJ1-1; CDR3 DNA: TGTGCCAGCAGTTACGTTGGGACAGGGTTAGCTTTCTTT; CDR3 protein: CASSYVGTGLAFF
D gene: TRBD1; V gene: TRBV18; clone size: -; J gene: TRBJ1-1; CDR3 DNA: TGTGCCAGCTCATTTAGGACAGGGGGCACCACTGAAGCTTTCTTT; CDR3 protein: CASSFRTGGTTEAFF
D gene: -; V gene: TRBV19; clone size: once; J gene: TRBJ2-1; CDR3 DNA: TGTGCCAGTAGTGGGGCAGGGGTCTATCCCAATGAGCAGTTCTTC; CDR3 protein: CASSGAGVYPNEQFF
D gene: -; V gene: TRBV5-6; clone size: -; J gene: TRBJ1-2; CDR3 DNA: TGTGCCAGCAGCCCTAGGTCCCTCAGGGGCCCCTCCTATGGCTACACCTTC; CDR3 protein: CASSPRSLRGPSYGYTF
D gene: -; V gene: TRBV30; clone size: -; J gene: TRBJ1-5; CDR3 DNA: TGTGCCTGGAGTAAAGGACAGAAAAATCAGCCCCAGCATTTT; CDR3 protein: CAWSKGQKNQPQHF
D gene: -; V gene: TRBV10-3; clone size: -; J gene: TRBJ2-3; CDR3 DNA: TGTGCCATCAGTTCTAATCAGGGGCTCCCCACAGATACGCAGTATTTT; CDR3 protein: CAISSNQGLPTDTQYF
D gene: -; V gene: TRBV13; clone size: -; J gene: TRBJ1-6; CDR3 DNA: TGTGCCAGCACCGAAGGCCTCTCACCCCTCCACTTT; CDR3 protein: CASTEGLSPLHF
D gene: TRBD1; V gene: TRBV7-2; clone size: -; J gene: TRBJ1-2; CDR3 DNA: TGTGCCAGCAGCCCGGACGGACAGGGACTTAACTATGGCTACACCTTC; CDR3 protein: CASSPDGQGLNYGYTF
D gene: TRBD1; V gene: TRBV10-3; clone size: -; J gene: TRBJ2-5; CDR3 DNA: TGTGCCACCACCGGACAGGAAGGGGGAGAGACCCAGTACTTC; CDR3 protein: CATTGQEGGETQYF
D gene: TRBD1; V gene: TRBV7-4; clone size: -; J gene: TRBJ1-6; CDR3 DNA: TGTGCCAGCAGCTTAGAGAGACAGGGGGCACCCCTCCACTTT; CDR3 protein: CASSLERQGAPLHF
D gene: -; V gene: TRBV29-1; clone size: -; J gene: TRBJ1-1; CDR3 DNA: TGCAGCGTTGAAGACACACTGAACACTGAAGCTTTCTTT; CDR3 protein: CSVEDTLNTEAFF
D gene: -; V gene: TRBV10-2; clone size: -; J gene: TRBJ2-7; CDR3 DNA: TGCGCCAGCAGTGAGTCCCTGTACGAGCAGTACTTC; CDR3 protein: CASSESLYEQYF
D gene: -; V gene: TRBV7-8; clone size: -; J gene: TRBJ1-5; CDR3 DNA: TGTGCCAGCAGCTTAGCTCCAGATCCAAGAAATCAGCCCCAGCATTTT; CDR3 protein: CASSLAPDPRNQPQHF
D gene: TRBD2; V gene: TRBV11-2; clone size: -; J gene: TRBJ2-3; CDR3 DNA: TGTGCCAGCAGCAAGACTAGCGGGGCCAGCACAGATACGCAGTATTTT; CDR3 protein: CASSKTSGASTDTQYF
D gene: -; V gene: TRBV28; clone size: once; J gene: TRBJ2-3; CDR3 DNA: TGTGCCAGCAGTCGGGACTTCGTCGTCGGTCGAGCTAGCACAGATACGCAGTATTTT; CDR3 protein: CASSRDFVVGRASTDTQYF
D gene: -; V gene: TRBV7-6; clone size: few; J gene: TRBJ2-5; CDR3 DNA: TGTGCCAGCAGCAGCCGGACTGAAGAGACCCAGTACTTC; CDR3 protein: CASSSRTEETQYF
D gene: TRBD2; V gene: TRBV18; clone size: -; J gene: TRBJ2-1; CDR3 DNA: TGTGCCAGCTCGACTACTAGCGGGGGGCCCTCCTACAATGAGCAGTTCTTC; CDR3 protein: CASSTTSGGPSYNEQFF
D gene: -; V gene: TRBV11-2; clone size: -; J gene: TRBJ2-3; CDR3 DNA: TGTGCCAGCAGCTCGGGACTCGAGCGGGTTGCAGATACGCAGTATTTT; CDR3 protein: CASSSGLERVADTQYF
D gene: -; V gene: TRBV7-9; clone size: -; J gene: TRBJ1-1; CDR3 DNA: TGTGCCAGCAGCTTAGCGACGGGTGAAGCTTTCTTT; CDR3 protein: CASSLATGEAFF
D gene: TRBD1; V gene: TRBV7-9; clone size: once; J gene: TRBJ2-7; CDR3 DNA: TGTGCCAGCGACAGGGGACAGGGTAAATACGAGCAGTACTTC; CDR3 protein: CASDRGQGKYEQYF
D gene: -; V gene: TRBV6-6; clone size: -; J gene: TRBJ2-7; CDR3 DNA: TGTGCCAGCAGCTATGACGGACAGAACTACGAGCAGTACTTC; CDR3 protein: CASSYDGQNYEQYF
D gene: -; V gene: TRBV6-6; clone size: -; J gene: TRBJ2-5; CDR3 DNA: TGTGCCAGCAGCCAAGGGTGGGGGAGGGAGACCCAGTACTTC; CDR3 protein: CASSQGWGRETQYF
D gene: -; V gene: TRBV7-9; clone size: -; J gene: TRBJ2-7; CDR3 DNA: TGTGCCAGCAGCTTAGTTTACGAGCAGTACTTC; CDR3 protein: CASSLVYEQYF
D gene: -; V gene: TRBV7-2; clone size: -; J gene: TRBJ2-2; CDR3 DNA: TGTGCCAGCAGCTTTGTGGGCAGGGCAACCGGGGAGCTGTTTTTT; CDR3 protein: CASSFVGRATGELFF
D gene: TRBD1; V gene: TRBV2; clone size: -; J gene: TRBJ1-5; CDR3 DNA: TGTGCCAGCAGTCTGACAGGGCTAGGGCAGCAGCCCCAGCATTTT; CDR3 protein: CASSLTGLGQQPQHF
D gene: -; V gene: TRBV4-1; clone size: once; J gene: TRBJ2-2; CDR3 DNA: TGCGCCAGCAGCCCGACGACAGACACCGGGGAGCTGTTTTTT; CDR3 protein: CASSPTTDTGELFF
D gene: -; V gene: TRBV18; clone size: -; J gene: TRBJ1-1; CDR3 DNA: TGTGCCAGCTCAACAGGACTGAACACTGAAGCTTTCTTT; CDR3 protein: CASSTGLNTEAFF
D gene: TRBD2; V gene: TRBV15; clone size: once; J gene: TRBJ2-1; CDR3 DNA: TGTGCCACCAGCAGTAGCGGGGGGAGCTCCTACAATGAGCAGTTCTTC; CDR3 protein: CATSSSGGSSYNEQFF
D gene: -; V gene: TRBV6-5; clone size: -; J gene: TRBJ1-2; CDR3 DNA: TGTGCCGTGGGGGGGGGTGCGGGCTATGGCTACACCTTC; CDR3 protein: CAVGGGAGYGYTF
D gene: -; V gene: TRBV14; clone size: -; J gene: TRBJ1-1; CDR3 DNA: TGTGCCAGCAGCCAAGATTGGGTAGGCAGAATGAACACTGAAGCTTTCTTT; CDR3 protein: CASSQDWVGRMNTEAFF
D gene: -; V gene: TRBV30; clone size: -; J gene: TRBJ1-4; CDR3 DNA: TGTGCCTGGAGTGACCCCTCAGGGACTCCTAATGAAAAACTGTTTTTT; CDR3 protein: CAWSDPSGTPNEKLFF
D gene: -; V gene: TRBV9; clone size: -; J gene: TRBJ2-2; CDR3 DNA: TGTGCCAGCAGCGTAGCTAGCAGCGGGGAGCTGTTTTTT; CDR3 protein: CASSVASSGELFF
D gene: TRBD2; V gene: TRBV19; clone size: -; J gene: TRBJ2-4; CDR3 DNA: TGTGCCAGTAGGGGACTAAACTTAGCCAAAAACATTCAGTACTTC; CDR3 protein: CASRGLNLAKNIQYF
D gene: TRBD2; V gene: TRBV2; clone size: -; J gene: TRBJ2-1; CDR3 DNA: TGTGCCAGCAGTGAAGCGCTTCCAGCGGGGTTTGGCGATGAGCAGTTCTTC; CDR3 protein: CASSEALPAGFGDEQFF
D gene: TRBD2; V gene: TRBV7-2; clone size: -; J gene: TRBJ2-1; CDR3 DNA: TGTGCCAGCAGCCCCCCGGACAGCGGGGGGCCCCGGGGTTACAATGAGCAGTTCTTC; CDR3 protein: CASSPPDSGGPRGYNEQFF
D gene: -; V gene: TRBV6-1; clone size: -; J gene: TRBJ2-7; CDR3 DNA: TGTGCCAGCAGTGAAGGTAGGGCCCCTACCTACGAGCAGTACTTC; CDR3 protein: CASSEGRAPTYEQYF
D gene: -; V gene: TRBV9; clone size: -; J gene: TRBJ1-6; CDR3 DNA: TGTGCCAGCAGTCACTTATGGAGAGCCCTCCACTTT; CDR3 protein: CASSHLWRALHF
D gene: TRBD1; V gene: TRBV18; clone size: few; J gene: TRBJ1-5; CDR3 DNA: TGTGCCAGCTCACCACAACCGGGACAGGGAAATCAGCCCCAGCATTTT; CDR3 protein: CASSPQPGQGNQPQHF
D gene: -; V gene: TRBV7-2; clone size: -; J gene: TRBJ1-2; CDR3 DNA: TGTGCCAGCAGCTTAAAAAGCTCGGGAGGCTACACCTTC; CDR3 protein: CASSLKSSGGYTF
D gene: -; V gene: TRBV18; clone size: few; J gene: TRBJ1-1; CDR3 DNA: TGTGCCAGCTCACCACGAGATACTGAAGCTTTCTTT; CDR3 protein: CASSPRDTEAFF
D gene: TRBD1; V gene: TRBV19; clone size: -; J gene: TRBJ1-1; CDR3 DNA: TGTGCCAGTAGTATTGGGGACAGGGGGCCCGAAGCTTTCTTT; CDR3 protein: CASSIGDRGPEAFF
D gene: -; V gene: TRBV12-5; clone size: many; J gene: TRBJ2-7; CDR3 DNA: TGTGCTAGTGGTTTGACAGAGCGCTATCCCTACGAGCAGTACTTC; CDR3 protein: CASGLTERYPYEQYF
D gene: -; V gene: TRBV2; clone size: few; J gene: TRBJ1-1; CDR3 DNA: TGTGCCAGCACATTGATAGTCCAAAACACTGAAGCTTTCTTT; CDR3 protein: CASTLIVQNTEAFF
D gene: -; V gene: TRBV7-9; clone size: -; J gene: TRBJ2-3; CDR3 DNA: TGTGCCAGCAGCTTAGGAACAGGCAGCACAGATACGCAGTATTTT; CDR3 protein: CASSLGTGSTDTQYF
D gene: -; V gene: TRBV5-1; clone size: -; J gene: TRBJ2-3; CDR3 DNA: TGCGCCAGCAGCCCAAACACAGATACGCAGTATTTT; CDR3 protein: CASSPNTDTQYF
D gene: -; V gene: TRBV16; clone size: -; J gene: TRBJ1-2; CDR3 DNA: TGTGCCAGCAGCCCCCAGTACAGAGACTATGGCTACACCTTC; CDR3 protein: CASSPQYRDYGYTF
D gene: TRBD2; V gene: TRBV4-2; clone size: -; J gene: TRBJ2-3; CDR3 DNA: TGTGCCAGCAGCCAAGTGACGGGGGGGAGCACAGATACGCAGTATTTT; CDR3 protein: CASSQVTGGSTDTQYF